A selection of T cell receptor beta chains follows, all from one sample in a study of radiotherapy plus CTLA-4 blockade in lung cancer. The method was immunoSEQ multiplex PCR; TCRdb's version includes in-frame clones alone and lacks a portion of them. Of tens of thousands of clones in the sample, approximately 80% were seen once. Sequencing was performed on peripheral blood, taken from a patient treated with radiotherapy plus ipilimumab. These receptors originate from a human donor with non-small cell lung cancer whose response to radiotherapy plus ipilimumab could not be evaluated. CDR3s include the opening cysteine and the closing phenylalanine or tryptophan. D genes are given only for firm matches. Rows may omit the clone size; those that give it use once, few, many or a size class.

TRBV10-3	14	-	TRBJ2-5	-	TGTGCCATCAGTGGGGCTCTGGGAGGAGAGACCCAGTACTTC	CAISGALGGETQYF
TRBV7-2	13	-	TRBJ2-4	-	TGTGCCAGCAGCCTAAATGCCAAAAACATTCAGTACTTC	CASSLNAKNIQYF
TRBV2	15	TRBD2	TRBJ2-7	once	TGTGCCAGTCAGGGGGTAGCGGGGGGCCTCTACGAGCAGTACTTC	CASQGVAGGLYEQYF
TRBV19	12	TRBD1	TRBJ1-2	few	TGTGCCAGTAGTATCAGGGGGCAAGGCTACACCTTC	CASSIRGQGYTF
TRBV2	15	-	TRBJ1-4	-	TGTGCCAGCAAAAGATCGACGGGAGATAATGAAAAACTGTTTTTT	CASKRSTGDNEKLFF
TRBV9	17	TRBD2	TRBJ2-5	-	TGTGCCAGCAGCGTAGCCCCAACTAGCGGGGGACGGGGGACCCAGTACTTC	CASSVAPTSGGRGTQYF
TRBV7-2	14	-	TRBJ2-7	-	TGTGCCAGCAGCCCCCAGGATACCCTCTACGAGCAGTACTTC	CASSPQDTLYEQYF
TRBV19	15	TRBD2	TRBJ2-2	-	TGTGCCAGTGGCATAGCGGGAGTGAACACCGGGGAGCTGTTTTTT	CASGIAGVNTGELFF
TRBV7-7	13	-	TRBJ2-3	-	TGTGCCAGCAGCTTCCTATCGTCAGATACGCAGTATTTT	CASSFLSSDTQYF
TRBV9	16	-	TRBJ2-7	-	TGTGCCAGCAGCGTAGGAATGGGGGGGGCCATCTACGAGCAGTACTTC	CASSVGMGGAIYEQYF
TRBV6-5	13	-	TRBJ1-2	once	TGTGCCAGCAGGTCCGGCGCGGGGTATGGCTACACCTTC	CASRSGAGYGYTF
TRBV28	14	TRBD1	TRBJ1-5	-	TGTGCCAGCAGTCCCTACAGGGGTCGGCAGCCCCAGCATTTT	CASSPYRGRQPQHF
TRBV28	14	-	TRBJ2-5	-	TGTGCCAGCAGGGGACACATCCTTCAAGAGACCCAGTACTTC	CASRGHILQETQYF
TRBV7-2	15	-	TRBJ2-3	-	TGTGCCAGCAGCTTTCTAGCGTCCGTTCGGGATACGCAGTATTTT	CASSFLASVRDTQYF
TRBV2	17	TRBD2	TRBJ2-3	-	TGTGCCAGCCCCCCGGGGGGGCCTAGCGGAAGCACAGATACGCAGTATTTT	CASPPGGPSGSTDTQYF
TRBV6-5	15	TRBD1	TRBJ1-3	-	TGTGCCAGCAGTTACGCAGGACAGGCTGGAAACACCATATATTTT	CASSYAGQAGNTIYF
TRBV11-2	15	TRBD2	TRBJ2-7	-	TGTGCCAGCAGCTTTACTTGGACTAGCGGCAATGAGCAGTACTTC	CASSFTWTSGNEQYF
TRBV11-2	15	TRBD1	TRBJ2-7	-	TGTGCCAGCAGCACCGACAGGGGGTGGAACTACGAGCAGTACTTC	CASSTDRGWNYEQYF
TRBV7-2	16	TRBD1	TRBJ1-5	-	TGTGCCAGCAGCTTTACCGGGACAGGGGACTTTCAGCCCCAGCATTTT	CASSFTGTGDFQPQHF
TRBV4-3	13	-	TRBJ2-6	few	TGCGCCAGCAGCCCCGAGGGGGCCAACGTCCTGACTTTC	CASSPEGANVLTF
TRBV5-1	12	-	TRBJ1-1	-	TGCGCCAGCAGCTTGGAGAAGGGGCGGGCTTTCTTT	CASSLEKGRAFF
TRBV30	17	TRBD1	TRBJ2-6	-	TGTGCCTGGAGTGTCGACAGGGGGCTAAGTGGGGCCAACGTCCTGACTTTC	CAWSVDRGLSGANVLTF
TRBV4-3	14	TRBD2	TRBJ2-7	few	TGCGCCAGCAGCCAAGTTGGGAGCGGGGGCGAGCAGTACTTC	CASSQVGSGGEQYF
TRBV7-3	16	TRBD2	TRBJ2-7	-	TGTGCCAGCAGCGGGCCCCTAGCGGAAGATCCCTACGAGCAGTACTTC	CASSGPLAEDPYEQYF
TRBV5-1	14	-	TRBJ2-3	-	TGCGCCAGCGGAATAGGGGTGAGCACAGATACGCAGTATTTT	CASGIGVSTDTQYF
TRBV25-1	14	-	TRBJ1-5	few	TGTGCCAGCAGCTTAACAGGGTCCAATCAAGCCCAGCATTTT	CASSLTGSNQAQHF
TRBV2	13	-	TRBJ1-2	-	TGTGCCAGCAGATTTCAGGGTAACTATGGCTACACCTTC	CASRFQGNYGYTF
TRBV4-2	16	TRBD1	TRBJ1-6	-	TGTGCCAGCAGCCAAGAACAGGGGTTTCAGAATTCACCCCTCCACTTT	CASSQEQGFQNSPLHF
TRBV5-4	14	TRBD1	TRBJ1-1	-	TGTGCCAGCAGCTTGGAGGGGGCGGGGACTGAAGCTTTCTTT	CASSLEGAGTEAFF
TRBV10-3	14	-	TRBJ2-3	-	TGTGCCATCCGCGCCCAGGGGGAGGCAGATACGCAGTATTTT	CAIRAQGEADTQYF
TRBV5-6	15	TRBD2	TRBJ2-5	-	TGTGCCAGCAGCTTGCCTAGCGGGGGAAAAGAGACCCAGTACTTC	CASSLPSGGKETQYF
TRBV6-6	16	TRBD1	TRBJ2-3	-	TGTGCCAGCAGTTACCAGGGACAGGGTGGGACAGATACGCAGTATTTT	CASSYQGQGGTDTQYF
TRBV11-2	15	-	TRBJ2-1	-	TGTGCCAGCAGCGCCCGGACTACCCGGCTCTTTGAGCAGTTCTTC	CASSARTTRLFEQFF
TRBV6-6	14	-	TRBJ1-5	-	TGTGCCAGCAGCGGTCTTGGGAGGGACCAGCCCCAGCATTTT	CASSGLGRDQPQHF
TRBV7-2	14	TRBD2	TRBJ2-1	-	TGTGCCAGCAGCTATAGCGGGGGGATGAGTGAGCAGTTCTTC	CASSYSGGMSEQFF
TRBV6-6	15	-	TRBJ2-5	-	TGTGCCAGCAGTTTAACCACAGGACGATCGGGGACCCAGTACTTC	CASSLTTGRSGTQYF
TRBV5-4	13	-	TRBJ2-7	-	TGTGCCAGCAGCTTCTCTAGCGATGCCGAGCAGTACTTC	CASSFSSDAEQYF
TRBV12-5	14	-	TRBJ2-7	few	TGTGCTAGTGGTTTGGACAGGGTACAATACGAGCAGTACTTC	CASGLDRVQYEQYF
TRBV7-2	15	-	TRBJ1-5	-	TGTGCCAGCAGCTTAGTGGGGCCGGGTGATCAGCCCCAGCATTTT	CASSLVGPGDQPQHF
TRBV5-1	14	-	TRBJ1-1	-	TGCGCCAGCAGCTTGGGACTCATGAACACTGAAGCTTTCTTT	CASSLGLMNTEAFF
TRBV7-3	15	-	TRBJ1-1	-	TGTGCCAGCAGCGCTACGCCGGGTCCCGAGACTGAAGCTTTCTTT	CASSATPGPETEAFF
TRBV5-1	12	-	TRBJ2-7	-	TGCGCCAGCAGCCTAGTCCCCTACGAGCAGTACTTC	CASSLVPYEQYF
TRBV5-5	13	-	TRBJ1-1	-	TGTGCCAGCAGCTTCGGGGGATTTACTGAAGCTTTCTTT	CASSFGGFTEAFF
TRBV27	14	-	TRBJ2-7	-	TGTGCCAGCAGTTTAAGACAGAGCTCCTACGAGCAGTACTTC	CASSLRQSSYEQYF
TRBV6-1	18	TRBD2	TRBJ2-3	-	TGTGCCAGCAGTGAATGGCTCTCGGCGGGAGTCCTCCCAGATACGCAGTATTTT	CASSEWLSAGVLPDTQYF
TRBV7-2	17	-	TRBJ2-5	-	TGTGCCAGCAGCCGTCATTCCCGGACGGGTGGAGGGGAGACCCAGTACTTC	CASSRHSRTGGGETQYF
TRBV4-2	13	-	TRBJ1-6	-	TGTGCCAGCAGCCAGCAGAGGGATTCACCCCTCCACTTT	CASSQQRDSPLHF
TRBV18	13	TRBD1	TRBJ2-7	-	TGTGCCAGCTCTTCGACAGGGACCTACGAGCAGTACTTC	CASSSTGTYEQYF